A single sample is the source of the 30 T cell receptor beta chains below, sequenced in a study of T cell responses to AZD1222 COVID-19 vaccine. Only in-frame clones appear in the TCRdb table, and some are missing; sequencing was by immunoSEQ multiplex PCR. The sample has 70,000 to 95,000 clones, around 93% seen once; the top ten hold about 8%. The starting material was peripheral blood, obtained 28 days after the second AZD1222 dose. The receptors originated from an adult who received the AZD1222 COVID-19 vaccine.

This chain uses TRBV7-9 with TRBJ2-3; no clear D. This CDR3 has 13 residues. Per the germline V gene, CDR1 is SEHNR and CDR2 is FQNEAQ (reference sequence). V was clipped by 1 base and J by 5 bases, with 7 bases between them. Here the CDR3 reads CASSLVSGDTQYF. In DNA, the CDR3 is TGTGCCAGCAGCTTAGTCTCTGGAGATACGCAGTATTTT.

The chain employs TRBV5-5 and TRBJ2-1; perhaps TRBD2 as D (5 bases). Trimming left V 2 bases short and J 0 bases short, with 9 bases between. Germline CDR1 reads SGHKS; CDR2 reads YYEKEE (reference sequence). CDR3 length equals 15 residues. This CDR3 reads CASSLDGVSYNEQFF. The CDR3 DNA is TGTGCCAGCAGCTTAGACGGGGTCTCCTACAATGAGCAGTTCTTC.

The chain links TRBV19 to TRBJ2-3; TRBD1 is a possible D gene (5 bases). V was shortened by 2 bases and J by 11 bases, with 14 bases between the two germline ends. The germline V gene has CDR1 LNHDA and CDR2 SQIVND (reference sequence). CDR3 length equals 13 residues. The CDR3 DNA follows: TGTGCCAGTAGTATACCCCCGGTGACAGTGCAGTATTTT. Amino acid sequence: CASSIPPVTVQYF.

The chain joins TRBV28 to TRBJ1-4, with D perhaps TRBD1 (6 bases). This CDR3 has 15 residues. Between the trimmed V and J ends, which lost 6 bases and 4 bases, there was a span of 15 bases. Germline V gives CDR1 MDHEN, CDR2 SYDVKM. DNA of the CDR3: TGTGCCAGCAGGGCCACAGGGACGGGTAATGAAAAACTGTTTTTT. Amino acid sequence: CASRATGTGNEKLFF.

The J gene is TRBJ2-2, the V gene TRBV24-1; D unclear. Trimming removed 3 bases at V and 1 base at J, with 11 bases between. Germline CDR1 reads KGHDR; CDR2 reads SFDVKD. The CDR3 totals 16 residues. The chain's CDR3 is CATSDPPSLNTGELFF. CDR3 coding DNA: TGTGCCACCAGTGATCCACCGAGTTTGAACACCGGGGAGCTGTTTTTT.

V usage is TRBV15 and J usage is TRBJ2-1; TRBD1 matches at 9 bases. The CDR3 contains 16 residues. The germline V gene has CDR1 LNHNV and CDR2 YYDKDF (reference sequence). V lost 1 base and J lost 8; bases outside the gene matches: 9. The CDR3 sequence: CATSRGNRGRNDEQFF. CDR3 bases: TGTGCCACCAGCAGAGGTAACAGGGGGCGTAACGATGAGCAGTTCTTC.

V and J are TRBV6-5 and TRBJ2-7; TRBD1 aligns across 9 bases. The germline V gene has CDR1 MNHEY and CDR2 SVGAGI. J was trimmed by 2 bases and V by 7 bases; bases with no gene match: 6. The CDR3 is 14 residues long. CDR3 nucleotides: TGTGCCAGCACCTCGGACAGGGGCACCTACGAGCAGTACTTC. Its protein product is CASTSDRGTYEQYF.

The rearrangement joins TRBV12-3 or TRBV12-4 to TRBJ1-1, with D perhaps TRBD1 (6 bases). Between the trimmed V and J ends, which lost 3 bases and 6 bases, there was a span of 11 bases. The length of the CDR3 is 13 residues. The CDR3 region is CASSLGQSSEAFF. CDR3 nucleotides: TGTGCCAGCAGTTTGGGACAATCTTCTGAAGCTTTCTTT.

The chain joins TRBV2 to TRBJ2-7, with 9 bases aligning to TRBD1. This CDR3 has 13 amino acids. The V segment lost 5 bases and the J segment 4 bases; nucleotides outside the gene matches: 3. Germline lookup yields CDR1 SNHLY and CDR2 FYNNEI. CDR3 region: CASSRGQGYEQYF. For the CDR3, the DNA is TGTGCCAGCAGTCGAGGACAGGGGTACGAGCAGTACTTC.

V gene TRBV5-6 combines with J gene TRBJ1-1, with a weak D call TRBD1 (5 bases). V was cut by 4 bases and J by 0 bases, with 10 bases left in between. The CDR3 is 14 residues long. Germline V CDR1 and CDR2: SGHDT, YYEEEE. CDR3 sequence reads: CASSPLGVNTEAFF. As DNA, the CDR3 is TGTGCCAGCAGCCCTCTAGGGGTGAACACTGAAGCTTTCTTT.

The chain recombines TRBV19 with TRBJ2-1; TRBD2 agrees at 7 bases. V lost 3 bases, J lost 2 bases, and 4 bases stayed unmatched. The CDR3 is 15 amino acids. Per the germline V gene, CDR1 is LNHDA and CDR2 is SQIVND (reference sequence). CDR3 loop: CASSIGGEPYNEQFF. The CDR3 region has the DNA TGTGCCAGTAGTATTGGGGGGGAACCCTACAATGAGCAGTTCTTC.

The V call is TRBV28, the J call TRBJ2-1, with a tentative D call TRBD2 (6 bases). Germline-derived CDR1 and CDR2 are MDHEN and SYDVKM. The CDR3 length is 16 residues. V lost 7 bases and J lost 1, with 17 bases in between. CDR3 DNA sequence: TGTGCCAGCACCTTAGGGCTCGGAGGGTCCTACAATGAGCAGTTCTTC. Translating gives CASTLGLGGSYNEQFF.

The chain couples TRBV6-1 to TRBJ2-1, with TRBD2 matching over 14 bases. V lost 2 bases to trimming and J lost 12 bases; unmatched junction nucleotides: 9. The CDR3 runs to 16 residues. Germline V CDR1 and CDR2: MNHNS, SASEGT. The DNA for the CDR3 is TGTGCCAGCAGTGAAACTAGCGGACTAGCGGGAGGAGTGCAGTTCTTC. Amino acids: CASSETSGLAGGVQFF.

V is TRBV25-1 and J is TRBJ1-2; tentative D call: TRBD1 (6 bases). This CDR3 contains 14 residues. The V gene's germline CDR1 is MGHDK and CDR2 SYGVNS. V dropped 6 bases and J dropped 8 bases, with 19 bases sitting between them. The CDR3 DNA reads TGTGCCAGCAGACCCCCATGGGGGGCTAGGGGCTACACCTTC. Translated: CASRPPWGARGYTF.

This sequence joins TRBV21-1 and TRBJ2-1; no DNA check was done on the table's D call, TRBD1. TRBV21-1 is shown as a pseudogene. The CDR3 spans 16 residues. The CDR3 DNA is TGTGCCAGCAGGGAACAGGGGAGAGGGTCCTACAATGAGCAGTTCTTC. Its protein is CASREQGRGSYNEQFF.

The chain combines TRBV29-1 with TRBJ2-1; perhaps D is TRBD1 or TRBD2 (5 bases each). Trimming removed 6 bases from V and 10 bases from J, with 13 bases in between. Per germline, CDR1 SQVTM and CDR2 ANQGSEA. The CDR3 spans 11 residues. In DNA, the CDR3 is TGCAGCGTCTCAAGAGGGGTAGAGCAGTTCTTC. This encodes CSVSRGVEQFF.

The chain couples TRBV19 to TRBJ1-1; TRBD1 might be the D (5 bases). The V gene lost 3 bases and the J gene lost 4 bases, with 12 bases spanning the gap. The CDR3 consists of 14 residues. CDR1 and CDR2 from the germline V gene are LNHDA and SQIVND (reference sequence). This chain's CDR3 is CASSMKGGGTEAFF. The CDR3 DNA reads TGTGCCAGTAGTATGAAGGGTGGGGGCACTGAAGCTTTCTTT.

The chain is built from TRBV5-8 and TRBJ1-5, with D tentatively TRBD1 (6 bases). The CDR3 spans 15 residues. Germline-derived CDR1 and CDR2 are SGHTS and YDEGEE. Trimming took 1 base from V and 2 from J, leaving 10 bases between them. CDR3 in DNA: TGTGCCAGCAGCTTGAGGGGGTTGGGCAATCAGCCCCAGCATTTT. Its protein is CASSLRGLGNQPQHF.

The chain combines TRBV6-5 with TRBJ2-7; possibly TRBD1 for D (6 bases). Trimming cost V 6 bases and J 2 bases, with 17 bases left between them. The germline CDR1 and CDR2 sequences are MNHEY and SVGAGI. This CDR3 is built from 15 residues. CDR3 in amino acids: CASRTDRLRPYEQYF. The CDR3 DNA follows: TGTGCCAGCAGAACTGACAGGCTTCGTCCCTACGAGCAGTACTTC.

This chain links TRBV5-1 with TRBJ2-7; tentatively, D is TRBD2 (6 bases). Trimming left V 2 bases short and J 2 bases short, with 11 bases between. The germline CDR1 and CDR2 sequences are SGHRS and YFSETQ. The CDR3 totals 14 residues. The CDR3 coding sequence is TGCGCCAGCAGCTTCGGCGGGGCCCCCTACGAGCAGTACTTC. Translating gives CASSFGGAPYEQYF.

The chain combines TRBV29-1 with TRBJ1-4; TRBD1 aligns across 9 bases. The CDR3 is 12 amino acids. V was pared by 7 bases and J by 7 bases, with 4 bases of the junction left unmatched. Germline V gene data show CDR1 as SQVTM and CDR2 as ANQGSEA. The CDR3 sequence is CSARTGAEKLFF. The CDR3 nucleotides are TGCAGCGCCCGGACAGGGGCTGAAAAACTGTTTTTT.

V and J are TRBV4-1 and TRBJ2-3, with D hard to call. The V and J ends lost 1 base and 7 bases respectively, with 15 bases between them. This CDR3 region has 15 residues. Looked up from germline, CDR1 is MGHRA and CDR2 is YSYEKL. The CDR3 DNA reads TGCGCCAGCAGCCAAGTGAGGTCGTCCGGACATACGCAGTATTTT. It codes for CASSQVRSSGHTQYF.

In DNA, the CDR3 is TGCGCCAGCAGCCAAGATTTGTTAGGACTAGCTCTCACCGGGGAGCTGTTTTTT. Residues: CASSQDLLGLALTGELFF. The V and J genes are TRBV4-1 and TRBJ2-2; 8 nucleotides match TRBD2. Germline V gene lookup returns CDR1 MGHRA and CDR2 YSYEKL. This CDR3 is 18 amino acids long. J gave up 4 bases and V 0 bases, and 10 bases lay outside the gene matches.

The chain employs TRBV7-9 and TRBJ2-7, with 11 bases lining up with TRBD1. J lost 6 bases, V lost 3 bases, and 10 bases had no gene match. CDR1 SEHNR and CDR2 FQNEAQ come from the germline V gene (reference sequence). This CDR3 is built from 16 residues. The CDR3 coding sequence is TGTGCCAGCAGCTTTGGAACCGGGACAGGGGGGACCGAGCAGTACTTC. Amino acids: CASSFGTGTGGTEQYF.

The chain employs TRBV11-2 and TRBJ1-5, with a tentative D call TRBD1 (5 bases). V gave up 2 bases and J gave up 4 bases, with 9 bases separating them. This CDR3 is built from 14 residues. CDR1 SGHAT and CDR2 FQNNGV come from the germline V gene. CDR3 loop: CASSLWGGNQPQHF. The CDR3 nucleotides read TGTGCCAGCAGCTTATGGGGCGGGAATCAGCCCCAGCATTTT. Full variable domain (remainder filled in from reference TRBV11-2 and TRBJ1-5): EAGVAQSPRYKIIEKRQSVAFWCNPISGHATLYWYQQILGQGPKLLIQFQNNGVVDDSQLPKDRFSAERLKGVDSTLKIQPAKLEDSAVYLCASSLWGGNQPQHFGDGTRLSIL.

Regarding this clone: At one end the junction does not follow the germline gene, possibly because of a read error. The chain links TRBV7-7 to TRBJ2-1, with TRBD2 matching over 12 bases. Germline V gene data show CDR1 as SSHAT and CDR2 as FNYEAQ (reference sequence). This CDR3 contains 16 residues. The CDR3 is CASSKTLAGGRNEQFF. CDR3 DNA: TGTGCTAGCAGCAAAACTCTAGCGGGAGGGCGCAATGAGCAGTTCTTC.

The chain combines TRBV28 with TRBJ1-4; D unclear. Germline lookup yields CDR1 MDHEN and CDR2 SYDVKM. This CDR3 contains 13 residues. Deletions cut 6 bases from V and 4 bases from J, with 9 bases between. In nucleotides, the CDR3 is TGTGCCAGCAGCCGTACAAGTAATGAAAAACTGTTTTTT. Amino acids: CASSRTSNEKLFF.

The chain couples TRBV11-2 to TRBJ2-3; D is uncertain. The germline V gene has CDR1 SGHAT and CDR2 FQNNGV. V dropped 5 bases and J dropped 3 bases, with 6 bases sitting between them. CDR3 length: 12 residues. CDR3 amino acids: CASSPTTDTQYF. DNA of the CDR3: TGTGCCAGCAGCCCAACGACAGATACGCAGTATTTT.

In this sample, this clone turned up a few times. V is TRBV30 and J is TRBJ2-3, with 12 nucleotides matching TRBD2. From germline, CDR1 is GTSNPN and CDR2 SVGIG (reference sequence). The V and J ends lost 4 bases and 8 bases, in that order; junction bases with no gene match: 10. CDR3 size: 15 residues. The CDR3 loop is CAWTLAGGPGGTQYF. The CDR3 DNA reads TGTGCCTGGACTCTAGCGGGAGGGCCGGGGGGTACGCAGTATTTT.

The chain has TRBV10-3 and TRBJ2-1; 9 bases fit TRBD2. This CDR3 spans 17 amino acids. Germline V gives CDR1 ENHRY, CDR2 SYGVKD. Trimming at V came to 1 base and at J to 8 bases, leaving 12 bases not matched to a gene. In DNA, the CDR3 is TGTGCCATCAGTGAGTACCCCCCCCCAGCGGGGGGAGATGAGCAGTTCTTC. This gives the protein CAISEYPPPAGGDEQFF.